This TCR beta chain was recorded in a study of cytomegalovirus exposure and HLA in healthy donors. Whole-study context: The same platform was used for the roughly 120 validation repertoires as for the 650 to 800 first-cohort repertoires, as reported in a later analysis. Study-wide results and caveats: In the 95 to 150 validation repertoires, a later analysis found that first-cohort TCR clusters tended to co-occur. The study labeled 164 TCR beta chains cytomegalovirus-associated. A classifier reportedly called cytomegalovirus status with high sensitivity and specificity.

Repertoires were generated with immunoSEQ multiplex PCR, while TCRdb's copy carries only in-frame clones and drops some. The table includes 150,000 to 200,000 clones, around 85% detected once. A note on this clone: The antigen is unknown.

The length of the CDR3 is 16 residues. The ends were cut back, 6 bases at V and 7 bases at J, with 19 bases in the middle. Per germline, CDR1 MNHEY and CDR2 SMNVEV (reference sequence). Sequencing used PBMCs. The chain carries TRBV27 and TRBJ1-6, with no clear D. The TCR was taken from a woman aged 25 to 45 in good health and CMV-seronegative. The CDR3 DNA sequence: TGTGCCAGCAGGACCCTGACGCAGGCGATGAATTCACCCCTCCACTTT. Its protein is CASRTLTQAMNSPLHF.